This entry concerns a single TCR beta chain. Its antigen is as yet unknown. The data were obtained in a study of OX40 agonist ivuxolimab in advanced cancers. Study context: An agonistic anti-OX40 (CD134) antibody, ivuxolimab, was used to treat the patients. Study-level findings and limits: Certain nonresponding patients likewise had low normalized T-cell clonal expansion.

V shed 6 bases, J shed 2 bases, and the junction held 2 bases outside the gene matches. This CDR3 has 12 residues. The germline gives CDR1 SQVTM, CDR2 ANQGSEA. Generated by immunoSEQ multiplex PCR, the TCRdb table keeps only in-frame clones and is missing some. The sample includes fewer than 85,000 clones, over 65% seen only once; the top ten take about 0.8%. This TCR derives from an adult with an advanced solid tumor such as melanoma, head and neck, liver or kidney cancer. The chain carries TRBV29-1 and TRBJ2-7; TRBD1 matches 9 bases. The sequenced sample was CD4+ or CD8+ T cells sorted from blood, obtained in a trial of the OX40 agonist ivuxolimab. This chain's CDR3 is CSVGQGAYEQYF. CDR3 in DNA: TGCAGCGTGGGACAGGGAGCCTACGAGCAGTACTTC.